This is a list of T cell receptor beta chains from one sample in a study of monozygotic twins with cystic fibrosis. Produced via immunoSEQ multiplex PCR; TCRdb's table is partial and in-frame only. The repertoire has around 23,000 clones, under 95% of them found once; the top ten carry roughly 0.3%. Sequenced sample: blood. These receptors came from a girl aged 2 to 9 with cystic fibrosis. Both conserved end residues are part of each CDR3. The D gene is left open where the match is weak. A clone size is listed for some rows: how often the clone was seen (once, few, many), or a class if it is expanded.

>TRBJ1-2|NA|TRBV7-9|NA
CASSLFGKPPYGYTF
TGTGCCAGCAGCTTATTCGGGAAACCCCCCTATGGCTACACCTTC
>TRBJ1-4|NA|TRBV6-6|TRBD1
CASSATGATNEKLFF
TGTGCCAGCAGTGCCACAGGGGCAACTAATGAAAAACTGTTTTTT
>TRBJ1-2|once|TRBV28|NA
CASSRVTASNYGYTF
TGTGCCAGCAGTCGGGTAACGGCATCTAACTATGGCTACACCTTC
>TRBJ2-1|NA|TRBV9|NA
CASSDDRNNEQFF
TGTGCCAGCAGCGACGACAGGAACAATGAGCAGTTCTTC
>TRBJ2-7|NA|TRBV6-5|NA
CASSYMDSYEQYF
TGTGCCAGCAGTTACATGGACAGCTACGAGCAGTACTTC
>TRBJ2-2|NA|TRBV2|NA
CASSEVRGGRVTGELFF
TGTGCCAGCAGTGAAGTTCGTGGGGGGCGAGTCACCGGGGAGCTGTTTTTT
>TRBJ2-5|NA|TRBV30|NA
CAWSGQGQETQYF
TGTGCCTGGAGTGGGCAGGGGCAAGAGACCCAGTACTTC
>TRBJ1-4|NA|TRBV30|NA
CAWSVRGNEKLFF
TGTGCCTGGAGTGTACGAGGGAACGAAAAACTGTTTTTT
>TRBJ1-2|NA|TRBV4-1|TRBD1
CASSQEDRVNGYTF
TGCGCCAGCAGCCAAGAGGACAGGGTGAATGGCTACACCTTC
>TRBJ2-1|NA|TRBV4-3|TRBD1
CASSPELTGETNNEQFF
TGCGCCAGCAGCCCGGAATTGACAGGGGAAACAAACAATGAGCAGTTCTTC
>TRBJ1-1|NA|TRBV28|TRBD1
CASSLVAGQGPNTEAFF
TGTGCCAGCAGTTTAGTGGCGGGACAGGGACCGAACACTGAAGCTTTCTTT
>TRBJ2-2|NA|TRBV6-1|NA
CASIRVGGTGELFF
TGTGCCAGCATCCGAGTTGGGGGCACCGGGGAGCTGTTTTTT
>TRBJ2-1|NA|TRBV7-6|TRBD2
CASRSRGLAGNHNEQFF
TGTGCCAGCAGATCTCGAGGACTAGCGGGGAACCACAATGAGCAGTTCTTC
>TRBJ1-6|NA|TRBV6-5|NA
CASSPDSSYNSPLHF
TGTGCCAGCAGTCCGGACAGCTCCTATAATTCACCCCTCCACTTT
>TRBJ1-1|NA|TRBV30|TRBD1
CAWSVQGARTEAFF
TGTGCCTGGAGTGTCCAGGGGGCAAGGACTGAAGCTTTCTTT
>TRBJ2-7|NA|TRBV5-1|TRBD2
CASSGGTSGGDEQYF
TGCGCCAGCAGCGGCGGGACTAGCGGGGGGGACGAGCAGTACTTC
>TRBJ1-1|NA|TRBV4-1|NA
CASSQDRGVSNTEAFF
TGCGCCAGCAGCCAAGATCGGGGGGTTTCGAACACTGAAGCTTTCTTT
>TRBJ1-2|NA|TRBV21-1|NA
CASSKATPRGRRRNYGYTF
TGTGCCAGCAGCAAAGCGACCCCCAGGGGGCGTAGGAGGAACTATGGCTACACCTTC
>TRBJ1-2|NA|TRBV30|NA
CAWSEGGGYTF
TGTGCCTGGAGTGAGGGAGGGGGCTACACCTTC
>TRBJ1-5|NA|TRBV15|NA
CATSRISQPQHF
TGTGCCACCAGCAGAATAAGTCAGCCCCAGCATTTT
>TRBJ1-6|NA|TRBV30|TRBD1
CAWSVQGSGNSPLHF
TGTGCCTGGAGTGTACAGGGGAGTGGGAATTCACCCCTCCACTTT
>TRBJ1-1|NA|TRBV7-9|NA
CASSFMERDTEAFF
TGTGCCAGCAGCTTTATGGAAAGGGACACTGAAGCTTTCTTT
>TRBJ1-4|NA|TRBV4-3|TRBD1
CASSQDRGRREKLFF
TGCGCCAGCAGCCAGGACAGGGGGCGAAGGGAAAAACTGTTTTTT
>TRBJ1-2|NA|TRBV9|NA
CASSEGYEGYTF
TGTGCCAGCAGCGAGGGTTATGAGGGCTACACCTTC
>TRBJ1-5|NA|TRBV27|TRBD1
CASSLGAGGSQPQHF
TGTGCCAGCAGTTTAGGCGCAGGGGGAAGTCAGCCCCAGCATTTT
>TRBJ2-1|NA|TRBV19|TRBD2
CASSMPGLATGNEQFF
TGTGCCAGTAGTATGCCGGGACTAGCGACCGGCAATGAGCAGTTCTTC
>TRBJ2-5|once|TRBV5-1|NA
CASSLGLQETQYF
TGCGCCAGCAGCTTGGGACTCCAAGAGACCCAGTACTTC
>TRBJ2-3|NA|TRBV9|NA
CASSVSGGGSDTQYF
TGTGCCAGCAGCGTATCCGGGGGCGGGTCAGATACGCAGTATTTT
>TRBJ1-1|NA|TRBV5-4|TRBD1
CASSATGRNTEAFF
TGTGCCAGCAGCGCGACAGGGCGGAACACTGAAGCTTTCTTT
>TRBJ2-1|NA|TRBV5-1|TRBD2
CASSLAAGGAPYNEQFF
TGCGCCAGCAGCTTGGCAGCGGGGGGGGCCCCCTACAATGAGCAGTTCTTC
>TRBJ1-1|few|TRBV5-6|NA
CASRWRRNGPEAFF
TGTGCCAGCAGATGGAGGCGCAATGGGCCTGAAGCTTTCTTT
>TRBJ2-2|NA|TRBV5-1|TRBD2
CASSLVAGDTGELFF
TGCGCCAGCAGCTTGGTGGCGGGGGACACCGGGGAGCTGTTTTTT
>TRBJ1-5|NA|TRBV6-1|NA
CASSETNSNQPQHF
TGTGCCAGCAGTGAAACCAATAGCAATCAGCCCCAGCATTTT
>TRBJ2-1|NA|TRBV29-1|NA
CSVVQFEGGPYNEQFF
TGCAGCGTTGTTCAGTTCGAGGGGGGCCCCTACAATGAGCAGTTCTTC
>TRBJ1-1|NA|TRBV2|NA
CASSEGMNTEAFF
TGTGCCAGCAGTGAAGGAATGAACACTGAAGCTTTCTTT
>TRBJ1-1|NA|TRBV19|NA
CASSMDTRMNTEAFF
TGTGCCAGTAGTATGGACACCAGAATGAACACTGAAGCTTTCTTT
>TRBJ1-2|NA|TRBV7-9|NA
CASSFAGSLRNYGYTF
TGTGCCAGCAGCTTCGCGGGTTCACTCCGAAACTATGGCTACACCTTC
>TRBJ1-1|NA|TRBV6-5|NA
CASSYGRNTEAFF
TGTGCCAGCAGTTACGGGCGGAACACTGAAGCTTTCTTT
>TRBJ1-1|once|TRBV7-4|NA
CASSFSSSARGGEAFF
TGTGCCAGCAGCTTTTCCTCATCCGCCCGGGGTGGTGAAGCTTTCTTT
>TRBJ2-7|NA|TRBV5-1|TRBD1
CASSLKSGQLSYEQYF
TGCGCCAGCAGCTTAAAATCGGGACAGCTTTCCTACGAGCAGTACTTC
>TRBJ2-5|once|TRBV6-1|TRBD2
CASSEGTSQTQYF
TGTGCCAGCAGTGAGGGGACTAGCCAGACCCAGTACTTC
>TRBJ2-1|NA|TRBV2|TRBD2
CASSDSLAGGWSSYNEQFF
TGTGCCAGCAGTGATAGTCTAGCGGGGGGTTGGAGCTCCTACAATGAGCAGTTCTTC
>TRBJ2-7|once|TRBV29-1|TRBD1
CSVEDNTGGTFEQYF
TGCAGCGTTGAAGATAATACAGGGGGGACTTTCGAGCAGTACTTC
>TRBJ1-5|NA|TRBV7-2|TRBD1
CASSLAGTGVEPQHF
TGTGCCAGCAGCTTAGCCGGGACAGGGGTAGAGCCCCAGCATTTT
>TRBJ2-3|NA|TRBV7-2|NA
CASSLAGYNTDTQYF
TGTGCCAGCAGCTTAGCGGGGTATAACACAGATACGCAGTATTTT
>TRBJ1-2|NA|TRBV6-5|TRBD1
CASSSGQGGYYGYTF
TGTGCCAGCAGTTCCGGACAGGGGGGTTACTATGGCTACACCTTC
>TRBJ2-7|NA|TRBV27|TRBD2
CASSPEMGGTSYEQYF
TGTGCCAGCAGTCCCGAGATGGGGGGGACCTCCTACGAGCAGTACTTC
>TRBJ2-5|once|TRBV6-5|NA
CASSYSGYQETQYF
TGTGCCAGCAGTTATTCGGGGTACCAAGAGACCCAGTACTTC
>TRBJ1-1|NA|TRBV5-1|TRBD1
CASSTKTGETEAFF
TGCGCCAGCAGCACCAAGACAGGGGAGACTGAAGCTTTCTTT
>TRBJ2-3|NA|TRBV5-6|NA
CASSLTGRLTDTQYF
TGTGCCAGCAGCTTGACAGGACGCCTCACAGATACGCAGTATTTT
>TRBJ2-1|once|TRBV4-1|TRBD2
CASASSVASGGYNEQFF
TGCGCCAGCGCGTCAAGCGTGGCTAGCGGGGGTTACAATGAGCAGTTCTTC
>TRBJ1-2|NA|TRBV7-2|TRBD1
CASSLGPGQLNYGYTF
TGTGCCAGCAGCTTAGGGCCGGGACAGCTAAACTATGGCTACACCTTC
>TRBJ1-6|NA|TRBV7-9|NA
CASSLGDIGNSPLHF
TGTGCCAGCAGCTTAGGGGACATAGGAAATTCACCCCTCCACTTT
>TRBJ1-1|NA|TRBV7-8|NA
CASSLEGRTNTEAFF
TGTGCCAGCAGCTTAGAGGGCCGAACGAACACTGAAGCTTTCTTT